These 16 T cell receptor beta chains were all obtained from the same sample, sequenced in a study of human T cells and chemical hapten exposure. MiXCR was run by TCRdb on the RACE reads, yielding one entry per CDR3 protein. The top ten clones hold 3.5% to 5.5% of a sample with approximately 49,000 distinct CDR3 sequences, less than 9.5% of them seen once. Documented time point: patch test 1, 2 weeks after DPC sensitization. Treatment described: therapeutic diphenylcyclopropenone sensitization with weekly scalp DPC. The sample here was whole blood, taken in connection with sensitization to the hapten diphenylcyclopropenone (DPC). The receptors originated from a woman between 45 and 65 years old with alopecia areata. Some clones in this sample may be carry-over from other donors' samples.

The chain is built from TRBV14 and TRBJ2-7; D unresolved. The germline V gene has CDR1 SGHDN and CDR2 FVKESK. The CDR3 has 14 amino acids. V lost 3 bases, J lost 0 bases, and 9 bases lay in between. Here the CDR3 reads CASSHKLGSYEQYF. The CDR3 DNA reads TGTGCCAGCAGCCATAAGTTGGGCTCCTACGAGCAGTACTTC.

The table lists this clonotype with many counts. V is TRBV7-2 and J is TRBJ2-7, with 9 bases lining up with TRBD1. Germline CDR1 is SGHTA and CDR2 is FQGNSA. J lost 0 bases, V lost 5 bases, and 5 bases had no gene match. This CDR3 is built from 15 residues. Here the CDR3 DNA reads TGTGCCAGCAGCCAGGACAGGGGACGCTCCTACGAGCAGTACTTC. This gives the protein CASSQDRGRSYEQYF.

At least ten counts were recorded for this clonotype. This chain connects TRBV29-1 to TRBJ2-5; 8 bases map to TRBD2. This CDR3 has 14 amino acids. V lost 6 bases to trimming and J lost 5 bases; unmatched junction nucleotides: 11. Per germline, CDR1 SQVTM and CDR2 ANQGSEA. Written as DNA, the CDR3 is TGCAGCGTGAGCCTGGGACTAGTCGGGGAGACCCAGTACTTC. It translates to CSVSLGLVGETQYF.

This clonotype showed up many times. The V call is TRBV10-3, the J call TRBJ1-1, with D possibly being TRBD1 (6 bases). CDR1 and CDR2 (germline): ENHRY, SYGVKD. This CDR3 region has 14 residues. Trimming cost V 4 bases and J 2 bases, with 11 bases left between them. This CDR3 is CAISGRDKNTEAFF. The CDR3, as DNA: TGTGCCATCAGTGGCCGGGACAAAAACACTGAAGCTTTCTTT.

V is TRBV5-1 and J is TRBJ2-2; 9 positions match TRBD2. CDR3 length equals 16 residues. The V segment lost 4 bases and the J segment 2 bases; nucleotides outside the gene matches: 6. Germline loops: CDR1 SGHRS, CDR2 YFSETQ. The CDR3 DNA reads TGCGCCAGCAGCATCAGAGCGGGAGGCAACACCGGGGAGCTGTTTTTT. Translation: CASSIRAGGNTGELFF.

In the case of this clonotype: A much more abundant neighbour one base away suggests this may be a read error. The chain employs TRBV29-1 and TRBJ2-5; D unresolved. Trimming took 2 bases from V and 1 from J, leaving 8 bases between them. CDR3 length equals 13 residues. Germline values: CDR1 SQVTM, CDR2 ANQGSEA. CDR3 coding DNA: TGCAGCGTTGAAACCTGCCTCCAAGAGACCCAGTACTTC. Translation gives CSVETCLQETQYF.

This clonotype came up a few times. The rearrangement joins TRBV20-1 to TRBJ2-7; 7 positions match TRBD1. With V trimmed by 1 base and J by 3 bases, 6 bases remained unmatched. This CDR3 is 14 amino acids long. Germline CDR1 DFQATT, CDR2 SNEGSKA (reference sequence). CDR3 protein: CSARGVQGNYEQYF. The CDR3 DNA is TGCAGTGCTAGAGGAGTACAGGGGAACTACGAGCAGTACTTC.

This clonotype was picked up many times. This chain uses TRBV5-1 with TRBJ2-1; D might be TRBD1 (6 bases). CDR1 and CDR2 (germline): SGHRS, YFSETQ. The CDR3 has 13 residues. V was cut by 4 bases and J by 9 bases, with 14 bases left in between. CDR3 nucleotides: TGCGCCAGCAGCCCACCCAGGGACATTGAGCAGTTCTTC. Its translation is CASSPPRDIEQFF.

Many counts were recorded for this clonotype. The V and J genes are TRBV19 and TRBJ1-4; D uncertain. Germline lookup yields CDR1 LNHDA and CDR2 SQIVND (reference sequence). The CDR3 extends over 14 amino acids. Trimming cost V 8 bases and J 2 bases, with 12 bases left between them. DNA of the CDR3: TGTGCCAGTGGAAGAGACGGCACTAATGAAAAACTGTTTTTT. Its translation: CASGRDGTNEKLFF.

This chain links TRBV30 with TRBJ1-2; D remains unclear. This CDR3 is built from 12 residues. Germline loops: CDR1 GTSNPN, CDR2 SVGIG (reference sequence). Trimming left V 4 bases short and J 5 bases short, with 11 bases between. The CDR3 coding sequence is TGTGCCTGGACGGAAGTTGGGTATGGCTACACCTTC. It translates to CAWTEVGYGYTF.

This clonotype was seen at least ten times. V is TRBV19 and J is TRBJ2-6; no firm D call. V was pared by 9 bases and J by 1 base, with 7 bases between. The CDR3 spans 13 residues. Germline loops: CDR1 LNHDA, CDR2 SQIVND (reference sequence). CDR3 DNA sequence: TGTGCCAGCTCCCGGTCTGGGGCCAACGTCCTGACTTTC. Translating gives CASSRSGANVLTF. Combining the CDR3 with reference TRBV19 and TRBJ2-6 gives the whole variable domain DGGITQSPKYLFRKEGQNVTLSCEQNLNHDAMYWYRQDPGQGLRLIYYSQIVNDFQKGDIAEGYSVSREKKESFPLTVTSAQKNPTAFYLCASSRSGANVLTFGAGSRLTVL.

This clonotype was observed at least ten times. This sequence joins TRBV29-1 and TRBJ2-7; D is possibly TRBD1 or TRBD2 (5 bases each). V gave up 5 bases and J gave up 0 bases, with 14 bases separating them. CDR3 length: 14 amino acids. CDR1 and CDR2 from the germline V gene are SQVTM and ANQGSEA. CDR3 protein: CSVFGGLSSYEQYF. DNA of the CDR3: TGCAGCGTTTTTGGGGGTCTGAGCTCCTACGAGCAGTACTTC.

In its sample, this clonotype was seen many times. This rearrangement joins TRBV11-2 to TRBJ2-1; 7 bases line up with TRBD2. Germline CDR1 and CDR2: SGHAT and FQNNGV. The CDR3 consists of 12 residues. The J segment lost 9 bases and the V segment lost 3 bases, leaving 2 bases of the junction unmatched. The CDR3 region is CASSFTGGEQFF. The DNA for the CDR3 is TGTGCCAGCAGCTTCACGGGAGGTGAGCAGTTCTTC.

This clonotype was seen at least ten times. The rearrangement joins TRBV19 to TRBJ1-5; TRBD1 is a possible D gene (6 bases). Germline CDR1 reads LNHDA; CDR2 reads SQIVND (reference sequence). The CDR3 contains 15 residues. V dropped 10 bases and J dropped 7 bases, with 23 bases sitting between them. The DNA of the CDR3 is TGTGCCACCAAAGGGGGGCAGGGGACGTTCCAGCCCCAGCATTTT. Protein sequence: CATKGGQGTFQPQHF.

This clonotype was seen more than once but under ten times. The genes are TRBV7-9 and TRBJ2-2; 10 nucleotides agree with TRBD2. V shed 5 bases, J shed 0 bases, and the junction held 3 bases outside the gene matches. The CDR3 has 16 residues. CDR1 and CDR2 (germline): SEHNR, FQNEAQ (reference sequence). The CDR3 region is CASSAGTSANTGELFF. The CDR3 DNA follows: TGTGCCAGCAGCGCTGGGACTAGCGCGAACACCGGGGAGCTGTTTTTT.

About this clonotype: A read error may be the cause here, since a much bigger clone is one base away. The CDR3 region has the DNA TGTGCCAGCAGTCTACGGGACGTCAGGGCCTACAAGCAGTACTTC. This translates into CASSLRDVRAYKQYF. V is TRBV28 and J is TRBJ2-7; D possibly matches TRBD1 or TRBD2 (5 bases each). The length of the CDR3 is 15 residues. Germline-derived CDR1 and CDR2 are MDHEN and SYDVKM.